The clone carrying this TCR beta chain was observed many times. Trimming removed 3 bases from V and 2 bases from J, with 14 bases in between. CDR1 and CDR2 from the germline V gene are MNHEY and SVGAGI. The CDR3 sequence is 15 residues long. This entry belongs to a study of Graves' ophthalmopathy and Graves' hyperthyroidism. RNA transcripts served as template for amplifying TCR beta CDR3 sequences. HTBI primers primed a first-round RT-PCR, and a second-round multiplex PCR followed. MiXCR, run by TCRdb on the multiplex PCR reads, gives a single entry per CDR3 protein. The data hold about 370,000 distinct CDR3 sequences, with roughly 15% observed a single time.

This chain joins TRBV6-5 and TRBJ2-7, with D maybe TRBD2 (6 bases). This TCR was recovered from an adult woman with stable Graves' hyperthyroidism. The specimen was peripheral blood. CDR3 residues: CASSYPSGLTYEQYF. DNA for the CDR3: TGTGCCAGCAGTTATCCATCGGGACTCACCTACGAGCAGTACTTC.